The next 21 T cell receptor beta chains were all read from a single sample in a study of T cell changes during pregnancy in multiple sclerosis. Sequencing used immunoSEQ multiplex PCR; TCRdb keeps in-frame clones, though not all of them. The sample includes some 130,000 clones, approximately 96% of them seen just once. Sequences were derived from peripheral blood, sampled after pregnancy. The receptor set was obtained from a female donor with multiple sclerosis, enrolled in a pregnancy study.

The rearrangement joins TRBV6-1 to TRBJ2-1, with TRBD2 as a possible D gene (6 bases). V was shortened by 4 bases and J by 1 base, with 14 bases between the two germline ends. This CDR3 has 16 amino acids. Per germline, CDR1 MNHNS and CDR2 SASEGT. CDR3 nucleotide sequence: TGTGCCAGCAGTGGCCTCGGGGCGGGGTCCTACAATGAGCAGTTCTTC. This encodes CASSGLGAGSYNEQFF.

The chain couples TRBV19 to TRBJ1-1; D not resolved. Per the germline V gene, CDR1 is LNHDA and CDR2 is SQIVND (reference sequence). The ends were cut back, 1 base at V and 4 bases at J, with 10 bases in the middle. This CDR3 has 14 residues. CDR3 coding DNA: TGTGCCAGTAGTATAGGGAGAACGGGCACTGAAGCTTTCTTT. Translated: CASSIGRTGTEAFF. Supplemented by reference TRBV19 and TRBJ1-1, the full variable domain reads DGGITQSPKYLFRKEGQNVTLSCEQNLNHDAMYWYRQDPGQGLRLIYYSQIVNDFQKGDIAEGYSVSREKKESFPLTVTSAQKNPTAFYLCASSIGRTGTEAFFGQGTRLTVV.

In DNA, the CDR3 is TGTGCCAGCAGTCCTACGCTAGCGGGAGGGACAGATACGCAGTATTTT. This translates into CASSPTLAGGTDTQYF. V is TRBV28 and J is TRBJ2-3; 12 positions agree with TRBD2. The CDR3 totals 16 residues. V lost 5 bases to trimming and J lost 3 bases; unmatched junction nucleotides: 6. Germline values: CDR1 MDHEN, CDR2 SYDVKM.

The chain joins TRBV4-1 to TRBJ2-3; 7 bases line up with TRBD2. The junction had 8 bases not matched to a gene; V was cut back by 4 bases and J by 1 base. The CDR3 length is 16 residues. Germline CDR1 and CDR2: MGHRA and YSYEKL. The CDR3 region has the DNA TGCGCCAGCAGCCTTCATAGCGGGCCCCGCACAGATACGCAGTATTTT. Translation gives CASSLHSGPRTDTQYF.

This chain connects TRBV14 to TRBJ1-1; 8 nucleotides align to TRBD1. CDR3 length equals 20 residues. Germline V gene lookup returns CDR1 SGHDN and CDR2 FVKESK. J was trimmed by 0 bases and V by 4 bases; bases with no gene match: 19. The CDR3 loop reads CASSPFKTGAGQSLNTEAFF. The CDR3 region has the DNA TGTGCCAGCAGCCCTTTCAAGACAGGGGCAGGACAATCCCTGAACACTGAAGCTTTCTTT.

The chain has TRBV20-1 and TRBJ2-7; D possibly corresponds to TRBD2 (5 bases). Germline assignment: CDR1 DFQATT and CDR2 SNEGSKA (reference sequence). The CDR3 totals 9 residues. V lost 6 bases to trimming and J lost 12 bases, with 12 bases between them. CDR3 loop: CSAKQSGYF. CDR3 coding DNA: TGCAGTGCGAAGCAAAGCGGGTACTTC.

J is TRBJ1-4 and V is TRBV7-8, with a weak D call TRBD1 (6 bases). This CDR3 contains 15 residues. V was trimmed by 5 bases and J by 3 bases, leaving 13 bases between them. Germline CDR1 SGHVS, CDR2 FQNEAQ. CDR3: CASSVQGFANEKLFF. CDR3 bases: TGTGCCAGCAGCGTACAGGGTTTTGCTAATGAAAAACTGTTTTTT. The variable domain in full, with the rest retrieved from reference TRBV7-8 and TRBJ1-4, is GAGVSQSPRYKVAKRGQDVALRCDPISGHVSLFWYQQALGQGPEFLTYFQNEAQLDKSGLPSDRFFAERPEGSVSTLKIQRTQQEDSAVYLCASSVQGFANEKLFFGSGTQLSVL.

This chain joins TRBV6-5 and TRBJ2-1, with D hard to call. Germline CDR1 reads MNHEY; CDR2 reads SVGAGI. V was cut by 0 bases and J by 0 bases, with 6 bases left in between. The CDR3 runs to 15 residues. In DNA, the CDR3 is TGTGCCAGCAGTTACTCGAGCATCTCCTACAATGAGCAGTTCTTC. It specifies CASSYSSISYNEQFF.

The rearrangement links TRBV5-4 to TRBJ1-2, with 9 nucleotides matching TRBD1. V was pared by 3 bases and J by 8 bases, with 2 bases of the junction left unmatched. This CDR3 has 12 amino acids. Germline values: CDR1 SGHNT, CDR2 YYREEE (reference sequence). The CDR3 loop is CASSWDRDGYTF. The CDR3 DNA reads as TGTGCCAGCAGCTGGGACAGGGACGGCTACACCTTC.

This sequence joins TRBV9 and TRBJ2-2; possible D gene TRBD1, 6 bases. This CDR3 contains 14 residues. Between the trimmed V and J ends, which lost 4 bases and 5 bases, there was a span of 12 bases. In germline, CDR1 is SGDLS, CDR2 YYNGEE. CDR3 protein: CASSTLQGTGELFF. CDR3 nucleotides: TGTGCCAGCAGCACCCTACAGGGTACCGGGGAGCTGTTTTTT. Looking up the rest from reference TRBV9 and TRBJ2-2 gives the full variable domain: DSGVTQTPKHLITATGQRVTLRCSPRSGDLSVYWYQQSLDQGLQFLIQYYNGEERAKGNILERFSAQQFPDLHSELNLSSLELGDSALYFCASSTLQGTGELFFGEGSRLTVL.

V gene TRBV28 combines with J gene TRBJ1-3; 7 nucleotides agree with TRBD1. With V trimmed by 6 bases and J by 2 bases, 4 bases remained unmatched. This CDR3 has 14 amino acids. Germline V CDR1 and CDR2: MDHEN, SYDVKM. The CDR3 here is CASSTQGAGNTIYF. The DNA of the CDR3 is TGTGCCAGCAGCACCCAGGGGGCTGGAAACACCATATATTTT.

V and J are TRBV5-1 and TRBJ2-1; perhaps TRBD2 as D (5 bases). From germline, CDR1 is SGHRS and CDR2 YFSETQ. V lost 0 bases and J lost 13, with 11 bases in between. This CDR3 contains 12 residues. The CDR3 protein is CASSLVTGNQFF. CDR3 coding DNA: TGCGCCAGCAGCTTGGTTACCGGGAATCAGTTCTTC.

The rearrangement links TRBV28 to TRBJ2-5; tentatively, D is TRBD2 (5 bases). Per the germline V gene, CDR1 is MDHEN and CDR2 is SYDVKM. V was clipped by 6 bases and J by 6 bases, with 14 bases between them. The CDR3 totals 13 residues. This CDR3 reads CASREDPIQTQYF. CDR3 bases: TGTGCCAGCAGGGAGGACCCAATCCAGACCCAGTACTTC.

The chain links TRBV28 to TRBJ1-2; D unclear. CDR3 size: 14 residues. The germline V and J ends were trimmed by 5 bases and 4 bases, with 14 bases remaining between them. From germline, CDR1 is MDHEN and CDR2 SYDVKM. For the CDR3, the DNA is TGTGCCAGCAGTACCCGGGAAACCTCCTATGGCTACACCTTC. Translating gives CASSTRETSYGYTF.

V usage is TRBV5-4 and J usage is TRBJ2-1; the match to TRBD2 covers 16 bases. The germline gives CDR1 SGHNT, CDR2 YYREEE (reference sequence). The CDR3 runs 17 residues. V gave up 4 bases and J gave up 8 bases; unmatched junction bases: 9. CDR3 sequence: CASSTGTSGRDYDEQFF. The CDR3 DNA reads TGTGCCAGCAGCACCGGGACTAGCGGGAGGGATTACGATGAGCAGTTCTTC.

The table lists this clone with a count of one. The V call is TRBV6-1, the J call TRBJ1-1; the D gene is possibly TRBD1 (6 bases). CDR3 length: 14 residues. Germline-derived CDR1 and CDR2 are MNHNS and SASEGT. V was shortened by 2 bases and J by 7 bases, with 14 bases between the two germline ends. The CDR3 bases are TGTGCCAGCAGTGAAAACAGGGCCGGAGTTGAAGCTTTCTTT. It encodes CASSENRAGVEAFF.

This clone was seen just once. The genes are TRBV19 and TRBJ2-5, with D uncertain. Germline CDR1 reads LNHDA; CDR2 reads SQIVND (reference sequence). V shed 3 bases and J shed 2 bases, with 10 bases lying between them. This CDR3 has 14 amino acids. Written as DNA, the CDR3 is TGTGCCAGTAGTATTGGATCGGGTCAAGAGACCCAGTACTTC. Translating gives CASSIGSGQETQYF. Full variable domain (outside the CDR3, taken from reference TRBV19 and TRBJ2-5): DGGITQSPKYLFRKEGQNVTLSCEQNLNHDAMYWYRQDPGQGLRLIYYSQIVNDFQKGDIAEGYSVSREKKESFPLTVTSAQKNPTAFYLCASSIGSGQETQYFGPGTRLLVL.

The chain uses TRBV27 and TRBJ1-5; D may be TRBD1 (6 bases). Germline values: CDR1 MNHEY, CDR2 SMNVEV (reference sequence). The CDR3 covers 15 residues. The ends were cut back, 2 bases at V and 2 bases at J, with 10 bases in the middle. CDR3 residues: CASSLKSGGNQPQHF. Written as DNA, the CDR3 is TGTGCCAGCAGTTTAAAATCAGGGGGCAATCAGCCCCAGCATTTT.

This clone appeared a few times. The chain employs TRBV2 and TRBJ1-1; D remains unclear. Trimming took off 2 bases at V and 8 bases at J, with 18 bases between the two ends. Germline assignment: CDR1 SNHLY and CDR2 FYNNEI. This CDR3 has 15 residues. For the CDR3, the DNA is TGTGCCAGCAGTGAAATGAGTCACAATGGAGTGGAAGCTTTCTTT. Encoded protein: CASSEMSHNGVEAFF.

This clone was seen once. V usage is TRBV14 and J usage is TRBJ2-6, with 10 bases identical to TRBD2. Germline V CDR1 and CDR2: SGHDN, FVKESK. Unmatched junction bases numbered 7, after V lost 5 bases and J lost 3 bases. The CDR3 spans 17 residues. CDR3 amino acids: CASSSLAGAGGANVLTF. For the CDR3, the DNA is TGTGCCAGCAGCTCTCTAGCGGGAGCAGGTGGGGCCAACGTCCTGACTTTC.

The genes are TRBV7-9 and TRBJ2-5; a weak D match, TRBD2 (5 bases). The ends were cut back, 5 bases at V and 4 bases at J, with 11 bases in the middle. Germline V CDR1 and CDR2: SEHNR, FQNEAQ (reference sequence). This CDR3 region has 13 residues. The CDR3 is CASSANAGETQYF. Here the CDR3 DNA reads TGTGCCAGCAGCGCAAATGCGGGAGAGACCCAGTACTTC.